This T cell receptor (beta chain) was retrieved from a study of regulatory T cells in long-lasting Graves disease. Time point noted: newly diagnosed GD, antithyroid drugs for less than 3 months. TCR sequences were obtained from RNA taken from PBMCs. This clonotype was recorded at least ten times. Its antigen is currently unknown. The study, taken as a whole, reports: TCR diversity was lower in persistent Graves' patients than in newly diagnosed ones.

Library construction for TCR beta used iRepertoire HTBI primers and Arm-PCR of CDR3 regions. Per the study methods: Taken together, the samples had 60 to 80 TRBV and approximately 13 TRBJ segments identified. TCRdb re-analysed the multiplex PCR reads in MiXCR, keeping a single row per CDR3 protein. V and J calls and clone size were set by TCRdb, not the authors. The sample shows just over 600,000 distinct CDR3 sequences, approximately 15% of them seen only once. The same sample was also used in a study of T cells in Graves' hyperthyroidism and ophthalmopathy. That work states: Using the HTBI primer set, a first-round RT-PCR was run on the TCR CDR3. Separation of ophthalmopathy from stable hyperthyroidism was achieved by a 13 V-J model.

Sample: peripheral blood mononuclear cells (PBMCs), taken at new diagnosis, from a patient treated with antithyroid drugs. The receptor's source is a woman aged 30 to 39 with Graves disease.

DNA of the CDR3: TGTGCCAGCAGCCCCGCCGGGTTTGGGACCCAGTACTTC. Protein product: CASSPAGFGTQYF. V gene TRBV11-2 combines with J gene TRBJ2-5; no clear D gene. Germline CDR1 reads SGHAT; CDR2 reads FQNNGV. Between the trimmed V and J ends, which lost 5 bases and 7 bases, there was a span of 14 bases. The CDR3 spans 13 residues. Using reference TRBV11-2 and TRBJ2-5 for the parts outside the CDR3, the full variable domain is EAGVAQSPRYKIIEKRQSVAFWCNPISGHATLYWYQQILGQGPKLLIQFQNNGVVDDSQLPKDRFSAERLKGVDSTLKIQPAKLEDSAVYLCASSPAGFGTQYFGPGTRLLVL.